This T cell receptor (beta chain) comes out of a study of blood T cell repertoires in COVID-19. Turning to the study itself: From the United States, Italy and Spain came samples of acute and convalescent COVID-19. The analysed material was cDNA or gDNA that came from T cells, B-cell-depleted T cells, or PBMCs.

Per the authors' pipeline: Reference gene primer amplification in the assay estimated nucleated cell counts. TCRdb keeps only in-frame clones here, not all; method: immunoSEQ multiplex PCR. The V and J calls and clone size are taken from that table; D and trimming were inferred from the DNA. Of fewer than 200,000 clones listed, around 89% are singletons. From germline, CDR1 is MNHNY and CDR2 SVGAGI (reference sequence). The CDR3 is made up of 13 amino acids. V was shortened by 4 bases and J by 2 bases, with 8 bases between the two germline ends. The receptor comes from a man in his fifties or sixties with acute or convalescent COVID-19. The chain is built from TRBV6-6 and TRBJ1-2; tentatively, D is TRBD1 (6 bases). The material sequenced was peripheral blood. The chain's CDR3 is CASSSDRNYGYTF. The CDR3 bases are TGTGCCAGCAGTTCTGACAGGAACTATGGCTACACCTTC.